This T cell receptor beta chain was sequenced for a study of blood T cell repertoires in COVID-19. CDR1 and CDR2 from the germline V gene are SGHTA and FQGNSA. V was pared by 5 bases and J by 0 bases, with 11 bases between. This CDR3 is built from 15 residues. Generated by immunoSEQ multiplex PCR, the TCRdb table keeps only in-frame clones and is missing some. Among around 300,000 clones listed, roughly 89% were seen once. This clone was observed once. Sequencing input: peripheral blood. The receptor was isolated from a woman aged 25 to 45 with active or convalescent COVID-19. J is TRBJ1-3 and V is TRBV7-2; D gene unclear. CDR3 residues: CASSPWSTSGNTIYF. CDR3 DNA: TGTGCCAGCAGCCCCTGGAGTACCTCTGGAAACACCATATATTTT.